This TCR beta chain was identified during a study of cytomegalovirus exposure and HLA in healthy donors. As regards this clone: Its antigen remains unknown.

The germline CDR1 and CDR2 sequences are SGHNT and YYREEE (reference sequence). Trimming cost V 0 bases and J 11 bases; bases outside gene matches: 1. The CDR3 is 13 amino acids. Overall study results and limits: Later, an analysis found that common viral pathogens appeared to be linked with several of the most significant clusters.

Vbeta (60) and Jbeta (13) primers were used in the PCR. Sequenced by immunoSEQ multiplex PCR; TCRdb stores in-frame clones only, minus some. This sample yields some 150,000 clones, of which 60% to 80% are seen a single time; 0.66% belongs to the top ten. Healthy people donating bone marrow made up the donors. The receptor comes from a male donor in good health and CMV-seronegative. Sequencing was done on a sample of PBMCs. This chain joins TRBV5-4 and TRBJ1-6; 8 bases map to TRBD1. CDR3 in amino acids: CASSLAGGTPLHF. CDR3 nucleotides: TGTGCCAGCAGCTTGGCAGGGGGCACACCCCTCCACTTT.